This T cell receptor (beta chain) was recovered during a study of T-cell reconstitution after alpha-beta-depleted transplantation in children. The V and J ends lost 3 bases and 4 bases respectively, with 7 bases between them. CDR3 length: 12 amino acids. The V gene's germline CDR1 is SGHKS and CDR2 YYEKEE (reference sequence). A TCRbeta library incorporating unique molecular identifiers was prepared. TCRdb fed the PCR reads into MiXCR, producing one record per CDR3 protein. The sample has some 140,000 distinct CDR3 sequences, about 9.6% seen once; the top ten hold 24%. This clonotype was detected only a few times. Its target is unknown. Regarding the study as a whole: The origin of high day-60 TCRbeta diversity in some patients lay in surviving recipient T cells and thymic progenitors. It was newly produced T cells that mostly accounted for T-cell counts and diversity one year after transplant. Two months or so post-transplant, alpha-beta T cells reportedly derived from several hundred expanded graft clones.

The chain has TRBV5-5 and TRBJ1-1; D unresolved. Sequenced here: PBMCs, mostly from graft donor cells, sampled 180 days after TCRalphabeta/CD19-depleted stem cell transplant. This TCR derives from a girl in the first two years of life who had a stem cell transplant for combined immunodeficiency, so the T cells may come from the graft donor. The CDR3 loop is CASSSLSTEAFF. CDR3 nucleotides: TGTGCCAGCAGCTCCCTGAGCACTGAAGCTTTCTTT.